The 24 T cell receptor beta chains given below trace back to one sample, sequenced in a study of cytomegalovirus exposure and HLA in healthy donors. Produced via immunoSEQ multiplex PCR; TCRdb's table is partial and in-frame only. This repertoire shows hundreds of thousands of clones, more than 75% found once; its top ten account for approximately 12%. The specimen was PBMCs. Receptors originate from a man younger than 35 in good health and CMV-seropositive.

In its sample, this clone was seen once. J is TRBJ2-1 and V is TRBV2; the D gene is possibly TRBD2 (6 bases). This CDR3 has 13 residues. Germline V gene data show CDR1 as SNHLY and CDR2 as FYNNEI. The V end lost 3 bases, the J end lost 15 bases, and 18 bases lay between the germline ends. The CDR3 spells CASSDLTGAGPFF. CDR3 nucleotide sequence: TGTGCCAGCAGTGATCTTACTGGAGCGGGTCCGTTCTTC.

The chain combines TRBV7-2 with TRBJ2-7, with 8 bases lining up with TRBD2. J gave up 1 base and V 1 base, and 3 bases lay outside the gene matches. Germline V gene sequence: CDR1 SGHTA, CDR2 FQGNSA. This CDR3 is 15 amino acids long. The CDR3 DNA reads TGTGCCAGCAGCTTAGACGGGACTAGGTCCTACGAGCAGTACTTC. Amino acids: CASSLDGTRSYEQYF.

The J gene is TRBJ1-1, the V gene TRBV7-8; D is uncertain. Trimming removed 1 base from V and 4 bases from J, with 13 bases in between. In germline, CDR1 is SGHVS, CDR2 FQNEAQ. CDR3 length equals 15 residues. This CDR3 reads CASSLGRPAGTEAFF. In nucleotides, the CDR3 is TGTGCCAGCAGCTTAGGCCGGCCCGCGGGCACTGAAGCTTTCTTT.

This chain joins TRBV18 and TRBJ1-2, with no clear D. V lost 0 bases, J lost 2 bases, and 16 bases lay in between. The CDR3 totals 17 residues. CDR1 and CDR2 (germline): KGHSH, LQKENI. The CDR3 is CASSPPIWTGENYGYTF. The CDR3 DNA reads as TGTGCCAGCTCACCACCGATCTGGACTGGAGAAAACTATGGCTACACCTTC.

This chain connects TRBV30 to TRBJ2-1, with 9 bases lining up with TRBD2. Trimming cost V 0 bases and J 9 bases; bases outside gene matches: 15. Germline loops: CDR1 GTSNPN, CDR2 SVGIG (reference sequence). CDR3 length: 17 residues. The CDR3 loop is CAWSVSSRGRAEGEQFF. The CDR3 DNA is TGTGCCTGGAGTGTTTCATCTCGCGGGAGGGCCGAAGGTGAGCAGTTCTTC.

The rearrangement joins TRBV6-4 to TRBJ2-2; 7 bases match TRBD1. CDR3 length: 15 amino acids. V shed 4 bases and J 2 bases; nucleotides not matched to a gene: 4. Germline loops: CDR1 MRHNA, CDR2 SNTAGT. The CDR3 sequence: CASSGGQSNTGELFF. CDR3 nucleotides: TGTGCCAGCAGTGGGGGACAGAGTAACACCGGGGAGCTGTTTTTT.

This clone was found a few times. Other nucleotide sequences from this sample produce the same CDR3. The rearrangement joins TRBV27 to TRBJ2-6, with D perhaps TRBD2 (5 bases). Germline CDR1 is MNHEY and CDR2 is SMNVEV (reference sequence). This CDR3 spans 17 amino acids. Trimming took off 3 bases at V and 0 bases at J, with 12 bases between the two ends. In nucleotides, the CDR3 is TGTGCCAGCAGTTTTCTGGACTCCGACTCTGGGGCCAACGTCCTGACTTTC. Amino acid sequence: CASSFLDSDSGANVLTF.

The rearrangement links TRBV5-1 to TRBJ2-2; D might be TRBD1 (6 bases). The CDR3 covers 15 residues. Trimming removed 4 bases at V and 0 bases at J, with 10 bases between. Germline CDR1 and CDR2: SGHRS and YFSETQ. The CDR3: CASSLQGPNTGELFF. DNA of the CDR3: TGCGCCAGCAGCCTACAGGGCCCGAACACCGGGGAGCTGTTTTTT.

This chain uses TRBV6-5 with TRBJ1-2, with D perhaps matching TRBD1 (5 bases). The CDR3 has 15 amino acids. The germline gives CDR1 MNHEY, CDR2 SVGAGI. The V and J ends lost 6 bases and 8 bases respectively, with 22 bases between them. The CDR3 here is CASRRGGGESQGYTF. As DNA, the CDR3 is TGTGCCAGCAGACGTGGTGGAGGGGAAAGTCAGGGCTACACCTTC.

CDR3 amino acids: CASSSGLAGGLETQYF. CDR3 DNA sequence: TGTGCCAGCAGCTCAGGACTAGCGGGAGGGTTGGAGACCCAGTACTTC. The chain carries TRBV5-4 and TRBJ2-5; 15 bases line up with TRBD2. Trimming removed 3 bases from V and 5 bases from J; junction bases left unmatched: 5. The CDR3 is made up of 16 amino acids. From germline, CDR1 is SGHNT and CDR2 YYREEE (reference sequence).

The rearrangement uses TRBV13 and TRBJ1-2; D not certain. Germline CDR1 reads PRHDT; CDR2 reads FYEKMQ (reference sequence). V was cut by 7 bases and J by 4 bases, with 13 bases left in between. The CDR3 contains 13 residues. This CDR3 is CASTPGRSYGYTF. Here the CDR3 DNA reads TGTGCCAGCACCCCTGGCAGGTCCTATGGCTACACCTTC.

The chain is built from TRBV7-2 and TRBJ1-5; D is uncertain. Trimming pared 5 bases from V and 2 bases from J, leaving 13 bases between. Germline CDR1 is SGHTA and CDR2 is FQGNSA. The CDR3 has 15 amino acids. CDR3 in amino acids: CASSPKLAGNQPQHF. The CDR3 DNA reads as TGTGCCAGCAGCCCAAAACTGGCGGGCAATCAGCCCCAGCATTTT.

The CDR3 nucleotides are TGTGCCAGCAGCTCGACCGGGACTAGCTCCTACAATGAGCAGTTCTTC. Its translation is CASSSTGTSSYNEQFF. The rearrangement links TRBV7-9 to TRBJ2-1; TRBD2 matches 8 bases. The CDR3 sequence is 16 residues long. The V segment lost 4 bases and the J segment 0 bases; nucleotides outside the gene matches: 5. Germline-derived CDR1 and CDR2 are SEHNR and FQNEAQ (reference sequence).

V usage is TRBV18 and J usage is TRBJ2-2; D not resolved. The CDR3 runs to 13 residues. Germline assignment: CDR1 KGHSH and CDR2 LQKENI. V was clipped by 2 bases and J by 6 bases, with 7 bases between them. The CDR3 coding sequence is TGTGCCAGCTCACCAGGGGAACCCGGGGAGCTGTTTTTT. Its translation: CASSPGEPGELFF. Filled out from reference TRBV18 and TRBJ2-2, the complete variable domain reads NAGVMQNPRHLVRRRGQEARLRCSPMKGHSHVYWYRQLPEEGLKFMVYLQKENIIDESGMPKERFSAEFPKEGPSILRIQQVVRGDSAAYFCASSPGEPGELFFGEGSRLTVL.

This clone was seen once. V gene TRBV29-1 combines with J gene TRBJ2-7; no clear D gene. The CDR3 totals 16 residues. V lost 0 bases and J 0 bases, leaving 15 bases between the germline ends. Germline CDR1 reads SQVTM; CDR2 reads ANQGSEA. The CDR3 nucleotides read TGCAGCGTTGAAGATAGCCACTTATCTAGCTCCTACGAGCAGTACTTC. This sequence encodes CSVEDSHLSSSYEQYF.

V gene TRBV29-1 combines with J gene TRBJ1-4; D is perhaps TRBD1 (5 bases). The CDR3 is made up of 14 amino acids. The V gene lost 4 bases and the J gene lost 6 bases, with 15 bases spanning the gap. Germline CDR1 reads SQVTM; CDR2 reads ANQGSEA. The CDR3 sequence is CSVGGAGEDEKLFF. CDR3 nucleotides: TGCAGCGTTGGAGGGGCGGGTGAGGATGAAAAACTGTTTTTT. The complete variable domain, with remaining parts taken from reference TRBV29-1 and TRBJ1-4, reads SAVISQKPSRDICQRGTSLTIQCQVDSQVTMMFWYRQQPGQSLTLIATANQGSEATYESGFVIDKFPISRPNLTFSTLTVSNMSPEDSSIYLCSVGGAGEDEKLFFGSGTQLSVL.

The chain has TRBV28 and TRBJ1-1; D call uncertain. Trimming pared 10 bases from V and 4 bases from J, leaving 22 bases between. Germline V lookup: CDR1 MDHEN, CDR2 SYDVKM. This CDR3 contains 15 residues. The CDR3 bases are TGTGCCACCACGGGGTCAGCTCTCGGCCCCACTGAAGCTTTCTTT. Protein product: CATTGSALGPTEAFF.

The chain carries TRBV28 and TRBJ1-1; TRBD1 might be the D (6 bases). The CDR3 sequence is 14 residues long. Per germline, CDR1 MDHEN and CDR2 SYDVKM. Trimming stripped 5 bases from V and 3 bases from J, with 13 bases between. In DNA, the CDR3 is TGTGCCAGCAGTCCCCCGGCAGGGGACACTGAAGCTTTCTTT. Its protein product is CASSPPAGDTEAFF.

This clone was detected once. V usage is TRBV29-1 and J usage is TRBJ1-2; D remains unclear. CDR1 is SQVTM and CDR2 is ANQGSEA in the germline V gene. Trimming pared 3 bases from V and 8 bases from J, leaving 10 bases between. This CDR3 has 11 amino acids. CDR3 DNA: TGCAGCGTTGAGGCAGTGCACGGCTACACCTTC. It yields the protein CSVEAVHGYTF.

The chain couples TRBV29-1 to TRBJ2-5, with TRBD2 matching over 14 bases. J was trimmed by 5 bases and V by 5 bases; bases with no gene match: 10. Germline V gene data show CDR1 as SQVTM and CDR2 as ANQGSEA. This CDR3 is built from 16 residues. This chain's CDR3 is CSVSGLAGEGLETQYF. The DNA for the CDR3 is TGCAGCGTTTCGGGACTAGCGGGAGAAGGGTTGGAGACCCAGTACTTC.

This chain connects TRBV27 to TRBJ1-1, with D maybe TRBD1 (6 bases). The CDR3 has 13 amino acids. V was trimmed by 1 base and J by 8 bases, leaving 11 bases between them. Germline V gene data show CDR1 as MNHEY and CDR2 as SMNVEV (reference sequence). The CDR3 coding sequence is TGTGCCAGCAGTTTATTCGGACAGTCGGAAGCTTTCTTT. It translates to CASSLFGQSEAFF.

The rearrangement uses TRBV12-5 and TRBJ2-6; D may be TRBD1 (6 bases). Looked up from germline, CDR1 is LGHNT and CDR2 is FRNRAP. This CDR3 contains 17 residues. Trimming took 2 bases from V and 2 from J, leaving 13 bases between them. CDR3 loop: CASGLPSGDPGANVLTF. The CDR3 DNA sequence: TGTGCTAGTGGTTTGCCCTCAGGGGACCCTGGGGCCAACGTCCTGACTTTC.

The rearrangement joins TRBV28 to TRBJ2-1, with 8 positions matching TRBD1. This CDR3 comprises 14 residues. The J segment lost 0 bases and the V segment lost 6 bases, leaving 1 base of the junction unmatched. Per the germline V gene, CDR1 is MDHEN and CDR2 is SYDVKM. DNA for the CDR3: TGTGCCAGCAGACAGGGGGTCTCCTACAATGAGCAGTTCTTC. Protein: CASRQGVSYNEQFF.

This clone appeared a few times. This chain connects TRBV7-2 to TRBJ2-6, with D uncertain. Trimming took 6 bases from V and 1 from J, leaving 10 bases between them. This CDR3 spans 15 amino acids. CDR1 is SGHTA, CDR2 FQGNSA, per germline. CDR3 sequence reads: CASSPSVSGANVLTF. Here the CDR3 DNA reads TGTGCCAGCAGTCCCAGTGTTTCTGGGGCCAACGTCCTGACTTTC.